The present entry profiles one TCR beta chain with its context. This CDR3 is 13 amino acids long. The V end lost 7 bases, the J end lost 0 bases, and 7 bases lay between the germline ends. In the study's own analysis: For nucleated cells, counts were estimated from reference gene primer amplification. Only in-frame clones appear in the TCRdb table, and some are missing; sequencing was by immunoSEQ multiplex PCR. Clone size and the V and J calls come from that table; the DNA yielded D and trimming. This table has a few hundred thousand clones, approximately 90% appearing once. The sample comes from a study of blood T cell repertoires in COVID-19. Study-level background: Sites across the United States, Italy and Spain contributed samples from acute and convalescent COVID-19. The analysed material was cDNA or gDNA that came from T cells, B-cell-depleted T cells, or PBMCs.

The source is a man in his 60s who had recovered from COVID-19. This chain joins TRBV12-3 or TRBV12-4 and TRBJ2-4, with D tentatively TRBD1 (5 bases). The sample consisted of peripheral blood. The CDR3 sequence is CASTTGAKNIQYF. The CDR3 nucleotides are TGTGCCAGCACCACAGGAGCCAAAAACATTCAGTACTTC.